This paragraph covers one T cell receptor (beta chain) sequence. Its matching antigen is unknown. Germline V lookup: CDR1 MNHEY, CDR2 SVGAGI. The CDR3 has 13 residues. V shed 8 bases and J shed 3 bases, with 13 bases lying between them. This sample was included in a study of cytomegalovirus exposure and HLA in healthy donors. Study overall: A previous analysis identified approximately 120 million unique TCR beta sequences derived from roughly 180 million T cells.

Overall study results and limits: As a later analysis showed, a missense DCLRE1C variant was linked to trimming of TCR beta V- and J-genes. Sequencing likely caused a cluster of highly shared sequence variants.

Researchers ran the PCR with 60 Vbeta and 13 Jbeta primers. Clones were read by immunoSEQ multiplex PCR, and TCRdb kept only the in-frame ones, dropping some. The sample lists over 100,000 clones, more than 60% seen once, with roughly 10% in the top ten. Sequencing used PBMCs. The origin of this receptor is a middle-aged man in good health and CMV-seropositive. J is TRBJ1-1 and V is TRBV6-5; weak D call: TRBD1 (6 bases). The CDR3, as DNA: TGTGCCAGCGGGAGACAGGACTACACTGAAGCTTTCTTT. Translation gives CASGRQDYTEAFF.